The sequence of this T cell receptor beta chain was determined in a study of identical twins. Study results and caveats: While abundant cord blood beta clonotypes carried fewer insertions, memory repertoires showed no such pattern. In zero-insertion analyses, partial confounding could arise from invariant MAIT and iNKT cells.

This clonotype appeared many times. The target antigen is unknown. TCRdb re-called the 5' RACE reads through MiXCR, storing one row per CDR3 protein. The repertoire has over 200,000 distinct CDR3 sequences, 6.5% of them found once; the top ten carry approximately 14%. V was clipped by 5 bases and J by 6 bases, with 7 bases between them. CDR3 size: 12 residues. Germline lookup yields CDR1 MNHEY and CDR2 SMNVEV (reference sequence). The sample was also reused in another study, on T cells expressing NK-cell markers. That paper adds: The authors sequenced eight donors, of whom seven were HCMV-seropositive and one was seronegative. Four of the donors also had these clonotypes leading their CD3+CD56-NKG2C+ fraction.

The V gene is TRBV27, the J gene TRBJ2-2; D may be TRBD2 (5 bases). Sequencing was carried out using CD8+ T cells sorted from blood. The TCR sequence derives from a woman between 18 and 29 years old in good health. The CDR3 coding sequence is TGTGCCAGCAGTAAGGAGGCCGGGGAGCTGTTTTTT. As protein: CASSKEAGELFF.